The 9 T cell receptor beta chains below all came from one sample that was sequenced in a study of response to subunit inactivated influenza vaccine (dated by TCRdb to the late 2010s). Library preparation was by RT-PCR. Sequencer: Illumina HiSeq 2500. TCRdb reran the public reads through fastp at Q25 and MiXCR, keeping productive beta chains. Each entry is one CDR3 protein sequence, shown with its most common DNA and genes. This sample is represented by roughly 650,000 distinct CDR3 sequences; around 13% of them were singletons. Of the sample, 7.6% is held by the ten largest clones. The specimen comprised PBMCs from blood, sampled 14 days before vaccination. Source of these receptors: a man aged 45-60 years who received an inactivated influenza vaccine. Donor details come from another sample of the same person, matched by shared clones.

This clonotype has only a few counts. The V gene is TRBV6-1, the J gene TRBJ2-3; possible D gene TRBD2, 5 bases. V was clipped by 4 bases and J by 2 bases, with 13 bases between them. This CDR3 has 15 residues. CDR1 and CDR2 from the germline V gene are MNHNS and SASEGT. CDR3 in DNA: TGTGCCAGCAGTGGTTCAGCGGCAAACACAGATACGCAGTATTTT. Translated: CASSGSAANTDTQYF.

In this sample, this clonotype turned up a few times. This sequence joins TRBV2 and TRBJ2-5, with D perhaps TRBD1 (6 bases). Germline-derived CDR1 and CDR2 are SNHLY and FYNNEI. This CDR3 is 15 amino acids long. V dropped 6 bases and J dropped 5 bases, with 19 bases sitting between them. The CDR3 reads CASRKWGRGAETQYF. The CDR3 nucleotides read TGTGCCAGCAGGAAGTGGGGCAGGGGAGCGGAGACCCAGTACTTC.

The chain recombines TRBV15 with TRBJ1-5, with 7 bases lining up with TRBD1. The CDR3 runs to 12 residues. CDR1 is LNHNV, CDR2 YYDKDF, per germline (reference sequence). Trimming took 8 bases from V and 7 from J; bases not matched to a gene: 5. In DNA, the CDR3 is TGTGCCACCGGTAGACAGGGACAGCCCCAGCATTTT. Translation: CATGRQGQPQHF. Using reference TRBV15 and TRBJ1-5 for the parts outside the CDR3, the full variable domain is DAMVIQNPRYQVTQFGKPVTLSCSQTLNHNVMYWYQQKSSQAPKLLFHYYDKDFNNEADTPDNFQSRRPNTSFCFLDIRSPGLGDTAMYLCATGRQGQPQHFGDGTRLSIL.

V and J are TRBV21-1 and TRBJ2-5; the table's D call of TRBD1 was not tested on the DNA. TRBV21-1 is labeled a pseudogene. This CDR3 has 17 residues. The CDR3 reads CASSKGGGTRKQETQYF. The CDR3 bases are TGTGCCAGCAGCAAAGGAGGGGGGACGCGTAAACAAGAGACCCAGTACTTC.

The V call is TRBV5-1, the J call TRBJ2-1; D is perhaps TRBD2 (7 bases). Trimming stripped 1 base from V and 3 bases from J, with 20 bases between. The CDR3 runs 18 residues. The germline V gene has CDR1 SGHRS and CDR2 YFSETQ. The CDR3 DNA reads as TGCGCCAGCAGCTTGATTGGAGGGGGGGCCCTTGGCTACAATGAGCAGTTCTTC. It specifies CASSLIGGGALGYNEQFF. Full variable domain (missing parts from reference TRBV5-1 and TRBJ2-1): KAGVTQTPRYLIKTRGQQVTLSCSPISGHRSVSWYQQTPGQGLQFLFEYFSETQRNKGNFPGRFSGRQFSNSRSEMNVSTLELGDSALYLCASSLIGGGALGYNEQFFGPGTRLTVL.

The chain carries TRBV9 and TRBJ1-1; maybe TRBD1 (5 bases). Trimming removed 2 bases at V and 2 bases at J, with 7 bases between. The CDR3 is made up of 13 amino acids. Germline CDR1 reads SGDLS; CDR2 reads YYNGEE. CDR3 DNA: TGTGCCAGCAGCGTTGGGGCCAACACTGAAGCTTTCTTT. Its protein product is CASSVGANTEAFF.

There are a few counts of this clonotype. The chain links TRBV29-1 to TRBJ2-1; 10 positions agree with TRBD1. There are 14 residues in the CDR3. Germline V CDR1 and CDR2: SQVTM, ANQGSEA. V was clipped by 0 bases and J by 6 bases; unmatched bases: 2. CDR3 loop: CSVEEWTGGNEQFF. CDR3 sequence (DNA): TGCAGCGTTGAAGAATGGACAGGGGGCAATGAGCAGTTCTTC.

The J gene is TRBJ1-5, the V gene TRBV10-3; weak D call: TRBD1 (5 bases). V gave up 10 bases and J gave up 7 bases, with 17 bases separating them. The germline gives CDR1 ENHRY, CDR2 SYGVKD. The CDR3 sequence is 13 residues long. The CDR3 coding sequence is TGTGCCACGGGAGGGGAGCCCAAACAGCCCCAGCATTTT. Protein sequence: CATGGEPKQPQHF.

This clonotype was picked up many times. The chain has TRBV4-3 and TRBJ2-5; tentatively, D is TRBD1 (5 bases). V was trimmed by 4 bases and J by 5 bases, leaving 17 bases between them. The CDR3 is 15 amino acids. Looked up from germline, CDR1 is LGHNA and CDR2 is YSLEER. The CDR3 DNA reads TGCGCCAGCAGCCCCTGGTTGTCAGGGCAGGAGACCCAGTACTTC. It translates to CASSPWLSGQETQYF.